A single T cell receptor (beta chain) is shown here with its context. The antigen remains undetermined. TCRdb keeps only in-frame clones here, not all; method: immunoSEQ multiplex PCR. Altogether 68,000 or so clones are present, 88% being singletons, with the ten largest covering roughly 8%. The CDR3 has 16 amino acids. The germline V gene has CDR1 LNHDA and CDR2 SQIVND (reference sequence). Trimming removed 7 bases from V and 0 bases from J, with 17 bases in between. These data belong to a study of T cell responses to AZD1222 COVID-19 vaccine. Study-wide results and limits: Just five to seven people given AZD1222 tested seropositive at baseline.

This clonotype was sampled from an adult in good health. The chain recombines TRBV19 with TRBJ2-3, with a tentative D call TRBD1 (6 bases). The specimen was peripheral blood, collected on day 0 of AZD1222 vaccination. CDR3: CASTPLTGSSTDTQYF. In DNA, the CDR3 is TGTGCCAGTACTCCCCTCACAGGGTCTAGCACAGATACGCAGTATTTT.